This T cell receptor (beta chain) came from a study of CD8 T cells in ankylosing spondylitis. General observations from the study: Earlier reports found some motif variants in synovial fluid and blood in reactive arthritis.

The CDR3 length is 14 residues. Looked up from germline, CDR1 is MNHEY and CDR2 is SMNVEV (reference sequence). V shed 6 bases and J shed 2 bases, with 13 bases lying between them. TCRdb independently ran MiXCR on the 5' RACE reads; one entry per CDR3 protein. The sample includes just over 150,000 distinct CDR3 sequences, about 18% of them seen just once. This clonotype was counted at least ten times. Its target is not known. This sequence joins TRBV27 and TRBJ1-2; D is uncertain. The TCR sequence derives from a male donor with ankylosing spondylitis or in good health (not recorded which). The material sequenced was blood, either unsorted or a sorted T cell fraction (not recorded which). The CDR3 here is CASSPFRANYGYTF. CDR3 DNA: TGTGCCAGCAGCCCCTTTCGAGCCAACTATGGCTACACCTTC.